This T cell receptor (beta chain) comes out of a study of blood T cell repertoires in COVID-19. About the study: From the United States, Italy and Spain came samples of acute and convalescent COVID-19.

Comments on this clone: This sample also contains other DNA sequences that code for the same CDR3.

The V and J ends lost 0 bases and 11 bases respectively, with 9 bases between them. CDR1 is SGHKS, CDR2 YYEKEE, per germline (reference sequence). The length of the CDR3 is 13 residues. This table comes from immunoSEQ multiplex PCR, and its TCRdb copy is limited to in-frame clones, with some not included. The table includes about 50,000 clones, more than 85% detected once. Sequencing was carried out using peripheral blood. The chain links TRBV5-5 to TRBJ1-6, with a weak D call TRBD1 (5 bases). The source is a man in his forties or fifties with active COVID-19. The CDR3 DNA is TGTGCCAGCAGCTTGGAGGGGCTTCCACCCCTCCACTTT. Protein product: CASSLEGLPPLHF.